Below, 13 T cell receptor beta chains from the same sample are listed, as sequenced in a study of patients and donors after allogeneic stem cell transplantation. TCRdb itself ran the RT-PCR reads through MiXCR, one entry per CDR3 protein. The sample has roughly 150,000 distinct CDR3 sequences, about 24% seen once. Sequencing was performed on blood, either unsorted or a sorted T cell fraction (not recorded which). These receptors were collected from a human donor who was either an allogeneic HSCT recipient or a stem cell or donor lymphocyte infusion donor (not recorded which). It is not recorded whose cells these are; they may come from a transplant donor.

This sequence joins TRBV20-1 and TRBJ1-5, with D possibly matching TRBD1 (6 bases). V lost 0 bases and J 6 bases, leaving 9 bases between the germline ends. This CDR3 has 13 amino acids. Germline-derived CDR1 and CDR2 are DFQATT and SNEGSKA (reference sequence). This CDR3 is CSARETGIQPQHF. The CDR3 DNA reads as TGCAGTGCTAGAGAGACAGGAATTCAGCCCCAGCATTTT.

As to this clonotype: Mismatch with germline at one junction end may stem from a read error. This chain joins TRBV12-3 or TRBV12-4 and TRBJ2-5; weak D call: TRBD1 (5 bases). The CDR3 is 14 amino acids. The CDR3 nucleotides read TGTACCAGCAGCCTAACGACAGTCGAAGAGACCCAGTACTTC. Translating it yields CTSSLTTVEETQYF.

The chain carries TRBV6-5 and TRBJ2-1, with TRBD2 as a possible D gene (6 bases). The V end was cut by 8 bases, the J end by 7 bases, with 18 bases between. Germline V gene sequence: CDR1 MNHEY, CDR2 SVGAGI. The CDR3 has 14 residues. The CDR3 nucleotides are TGTGCCAGCGGAACAAGGGGTCGGGGGAATGAGCAGTTCTTC. The encoded protein is CASGTRGRGNEQFF.

This chain connects TRBV20-1 to TRBJ2-1, with TRBD2 identical over 7 bases. The CDR3 runs 15 residues. Germline trimming cut 4 bases from V and 1 base from J; bases unmatched to any gene: 7. Germline V gene data show CDR1 as DFQATT and CDR2 as SNEGSKA (reference sequence). Written as DNA, the CDR3 is TGCAGTGCTAACCTGGGGGGGAATTCCTACAATGAGCAGTTCTTC. Protein sequence: CSANLGGNSYNEQFF.

The sample holds a few counts of this clonotype. The V call is TRBV5-1, the J call TRBJ2-5; D uncertain. V was shortened by 1 base and J by 5 bases, with 12 bases between the two germline ends. The CDR3 contains 14 residues. Germline values: CDR1 SGHRS, CDR2 YFSETQ. CDR3 in DNA: TGCGCCAGCAGCTTGTTCACGGGCGGTGAGACCCAGTACTTC. Residues: CASSLFTGGETQYF.

The chain carries TRBV2 and TRBJ2-2; tentatively, D is TRBD1 (5 bases). Per germline, CDR1 SNHLY and CDR2 FYNNEI. The CDR3 consists of 13 residues. Trimming took 5 bases from V and 6 from J, leaving 10 bases between them. CDR3: CASSTRQPGELFF. The CDR3 coding sequence is TGTGCCAGCAGTACCCGACAGCCCGGGGAGCTGTTTTTT.

There are a few counts of this clonotype. The chain couples TRBV6-2 or TRBV6-3 to TRBJ2-4, with D maybe TRBD1 (5 bases). This CDR3 contains 12 residues. The V end lost 5 bases, the J end lost 11 bases, and 13 bases lay between the germline ends. Germline CDR1 reads MNHEY; CDR2 reads SVGEGT. CDR3 nucleotides: TGTGCCAGCAGTCGAGACGACAGTCTTCAGTACTTC. It yields the protein CASSRDDSLQYF.

This clonotype was observed a handful of times. The V gene is TRBV12-3 or TRBV12-4, the J gene TRBJ2-1; TRBD2 matches 8 bases. V lost 6 bases, J lost 4 bases, and 5 bases stayed unmatched. The CDR3 extends over 14 amino acids. The CDR3 protein is CASRQTSVYNEQFF. CDR3 bases: TGTGCCAGCAGACAGACTAGCGTTTACAATGAGCAGTTCTTC.

This clonotype was found many times. The V and J genes are TRBV9 and TRBJ1-3, with a possible D match to TRBD1 (6 bases). Germline assignment: CDR1 SGDLS and CDR2 YYNGEE. CDR3 length: 15 amino acids. V lost 3 bases and J 0 bases, leaving 10 bases between the germline ends. In nucleotides, the CDR3 is TGTGCCAGCAGCGAAACAGGGTTCTCTGGAAACACCATATATTTT. As protein: CASSETGFSGNTIYF.

This clonotype came up a few times. J is TRBJ1-6 and V is TRBV27; TRBD1 aligns across 7 bases. The CDR3 has 17 residues. CDR1 is MNHEY, CDR2 SMNVEV, per germline (reference sequence). The ends lost 2 bases at V and 5 bases at J; junction bases unmatched: 9. For the CDR3, the DNA is TGTGCCAGCAGTTTACCTAGTACAGGGGAAAATAATTCACCCCTCCACTTT. Its translation is CASSLPSTGENNSPLHF.

The rearrangement joins TRBV6-6 to TRBJ1-5; D not resolved. Germline CDR1 and CDR2: MNHNY and SVGAGI (reference sequence). The length of the CDR3 is 14 residues. V lost 1 base and J 4 bases, leaving 8 bases between the germline ends. The CDR3 reads CASSYYDINQPQHF. CDR3 bases: TGTGCCAGCAGTTACTACGACATAAATCAGCCCCAGCATTTT.

The gene calls are TRBV29-1 and TRBJ1-3; D is perhaps TRBD1 (6 bases). Looked up from germline, CDR1 is SQVTM and CDR2 is ANQGSEA. The V gene lost 8 bases and the J gene lost 4 bases, with 18 bases spanning the gap. The length of the CDR3 is 14 residues. The CDR3 region has the DNA TGCAGCTGTCCAGGGGTGGATGACGGAAACACCATATATTTT. It translates to CSCPGVDDGNTIYF.

The V call is TRBV7-7, the J call TRBJ2-2; no clear D. Trimming took 4 bases from V and 8 from J, leaving 8 bases between them. CDR1 is SSHAT and CDR2 is FNYEAQ in the germline V gene (reference sequence). The CDR3 has 12 amino acids. The CDR3 region is CASSSYGGELFF. The CDR3 bases are TGTGCCAGCAGCTCTTACGGGGGGGAGCTGTTTTTT. Complete variable domain (other parts from reference TRBV7-7 and TRBJ2-2): GAGVSQSPRYKVTKRGQDVTLRCDPISSHATLYWYQQALGQGPEFLTYFNYEAQPDKSGLPSDRFSAERPEGSISTLTIQRTEQRDSAMYRCASSSYGGELFFGEGSRLTVL.